A selection of T cell receptor beta chains follows, all from one sample in a study of CD8 T cells in ankylosing spondylitis. TCRdb analysed the 5' RACE reads with MiXCR anew, one entry per CDR3 protein. The sample includes 250,000 to 350,000 distinct CDR3 sequences, approximately 8% of them seen just once. Sequencing was carried out using blood, either unsorted or a sorted T cell fraction (not recorded which). The receptors stem from a male donor with ankylosing spondylitis. Each CDR3 is given with its conserved first and last residue. D genes are given only for firm matches. Clone size, where shown, is once, few, many, or a class for clones that have expanded.

CDR3 DNA	CDR3 protein	J gene	D gene	clone size	CDR3 length	V gene
TGTGCCAGCAGCTTGACGACAGGCTCTGGAAACACCATATATTTT	CASSLTTGSGNTIYF	TRBJ1-3	NA	NA	15	TRBV7-2
TGTGCCAGCGCCTGGGAGGTCTACAATGAGCAGTTCTTC	CASAWEVYNEQFF	TRBJ2-1	NA	NA	13	TRBV2
TGTGCCAGCTCACGCGAATGGACAGGGACGACTGAAGCTTTCTTT	CASSREWTGTTEAFF	TRBJ1-1	TRBD1	NA	15	TRBV18
TGTGCCAGCAGTTTATTCACGGCTGAAGCTTTCTTT	CASSLFTAEAFF	TRBJ1-1	NA	few	12	TRBV2
TGCGCCAGCAGCCCTGGACAGGATGAAAAACTGTTTTTT	CASSPGQDEKLFF	TRBJ1-4	TRBD1	few	13	TRBV5-1
TGTGCCAGCAGCCAAGATCCGAATTCACCCCTCCACTTT	CASSQDPNSPLHF	TRBJ1-6	NA	NA	13	TRBV7-8
TGTGCCAGCTCACCATCCCTGGCAGGGGTGAGCAATCAGCCCCAGCATTTT	CASSPSLAGVSNQPQHF	TRBJ1-5	NA	many	17	TRBV18
TGTGCCAGCAGTTCGAGCAGGGGGGCGGACTACGAGCAGTACTTC	CASSSSRGADYEQYF	TRBJ2-7	NA	few	15	TRBV6-5
TGTGCCAGCGGGGGTCTCAGGGACGAGCAGTACTTC	CASGGLRDEQYF	TRBJ2-7	NA	NA	12	TRBV2
TGTGCCAGCAGCCCATCCGGGACTAGACCCAATGAGCAGTTCTTC	CASSPSGTRPNEQFF	TRBJ2-1	TRBD2	many	15	TRBV7-3
TGTGCCAGCAGGCTCGGGGAGGGCTTCGACGAGCAGTACTTC	CASRLGEGFDEQYF	TRBJ2-7	TRBD2	few	14	TRBV12-3/TRBV12-4
TGTGCCAGCAGCCCAAACCCTAGCGGGAGTGGCTCCTACAATGAGCAGTTCTTC	CASSPNPSGSGSYNEQFF	TRBJ2-1	TRBD2	NA	18	TRBV7-3
TGCGCCAGCAGCCAAGTTAGGGGGCTAGCGGGAGCGGAGAATGATGAGCAGTTCTTC	CASSQVRGLAGAENDEQFF	TRBJ2-1	TRBD2	few	19	TRBV4-3
TGCGCCAGCAGCCAAGATCCCAACAGTGGAAACACCATATTTTTT	CASSQDPNSGNTIFF	TRBJ1-3	NA	many	15	TRBV4-3
TGTGCCAGCAGCTTTCAAGGGGGCCGAGGTCCTCAAGAGACCCAGTACTTC	CASSFQGGRGPQETQYF	TRBJ2-5	TRBD1	NA	17	TRBV5-5
TGTGCCAGCAGACCTCCCGGGACAGGGGTTTCCGAGCAGTACTTC	CASRPPGTGVSEQYF	TRBJ2-7	TRBD1	few	15	TRBV6-1
TGCAGTGCTCATCGACCCCAAGCCAAAAACATTCAGTACTTC	CSAHRPQAKNIQYF	TRBJ2-4	NA	many	14	TRBV20-1
TGTGCCAGCTCTCCAGTGGCCGGAGGGAACACTGAAGCTTTCTTT	CASSPVAGGNTEAFF	TRBJ1-1	NA	few	15	TRBV6-1
TGTGCCAGCAGCTTACGGCCTCTAGGGCACTACGAGCAGTACTTC	CASSLRPLGHYEQYF	TRBJ2-7	NA	few	15	TRBV7-8
TGTGCCAGCAGCTCTCGGGGAGGGCAGAACACTGAAGCTTTCTTT	CASSSRGGQNTEAFF	TRBJ1-1	NA	few	15	TRBV7-9
TGCAGTGCTCCCCGACAGGGTTCCAATCAGCCCCAGCATTTT	CSAPRQGSNQPQHF	TRBJ1-5	TRBD1	many	14	TRBV20-1
TGTGCCAGCAGCGTCGGACAGACCAATTCACCCCTCCACTTT	CASSVGQTNSPLHF	TRBJ1-6	NA	NA	14	TRBV9
TGTGCCAGCACCGCGACAGGGGGGACCGGGGAGCTGTTTTTT	CASTATGGTGELFF	TRBJ2-2	TRBD1	many	14	TRBV3-1
TGTGCCAGCAGTTACGGAGCAGCCCAAGATACGCAGTATTTT	CASSYGAAQDTQYF	TRBJ2-3	NA	few	14	TRBV6-5
TGTGCCAGCGCCCTGGGACTAGCTGTCCCGTTGGGTACCGGGGAGCTGTTTTTT	CASALGLAVPLGTGELFF	TRBJ2-2	TRBD2	NA	18	TRBV5-6
TGTGCCAGCTCACCTCCGGTGCAAGAGACCCAGTACTTC	CASSPPVQETQYF	TRBJ2-5	NA	NA	13	TRBV18
TGCAGTGCTAGAGGGGACTCTAGGAGCTCCTACGAGCAGTACTTC	CSARGDSRSSYEQYF	TRBJ2-7	NA	NA	15	TRBV20-1
TGTGCCAGCAGTGAAAGGCTGGGTGGAGGTCAGTTCTTC	CASSERLGGGQFF	TRBJ2-1	NA	many	13	TRBV7-3
TGTGCCAGCAGGCCTGTACCGACCCTCTATGGCTACACCTTC	CASRPVPTLYGYTF	TRBJ1-2	NA	many	14	TRBV12-3/TRBV12-4
TGTGCCAGCAGTCCCCCGCGGGGGAACACCGGGGAGCTGTTTTTT	CASSPPRGNTGELFF	TRBJ2-2	NA	many	15	TRBV6-1
TGTGCCAGCAGTTGGGAAGGGACAGGGGACCCAGATACGCAGTATTTT	CASSWEGTGDPDTQYF	TRBJ2-3	TRBD1	NA	16	TRBV28
TGTGCCAGCAAGAGGGCGAGCAATCAGCCCCAGCATTTT	CASKRASNQPQHF	TRBJ1-5	NA	many	13	TRBV6-1
TGCAGTGCTAGTCCCCCTATTAGCGGGAGGGGGAGGAATGAGCAGTTCTTC	CSASPPISGRGRNEQFF	TRBJ2-1	TRBD2	NA	17	TRBV20-1
TGTGCCAGCAGTGAGGGGGCCGATAGCAATCAGCCCCAGCATTTT	CASSEGADSNQPQHF	TRBJ1-5	TRBD1	NA	15	TRBV12-3/TRBV12-4
TGTGCCAGCAGTTTTCAAGGGGGGTCCTCCGAGCAGTACTTC	CASSFQGGSSEQYF	TRBJ2-7	NA	few	14	TRBV12-3/TRBV12-4
TGTGCCAGCAGCCAAGTACCGATGGGGTACGACACCGGGGAGCTGTTTTTT	CASSQVPMGYDTGELFF	TRBJ2-2	NA	many	17	TRBV3-1
TGTGCCAGCTCACCACCGTCAGGGGGCCGAGCCGGTAATGAGCAGTTCTTC	CASSPPSGGRAGNEQFF	TRBJ2-1	TRBD1	NA	17	TRBV18
TGTGCCAGCAGCTTTTTTAAGGTGAGCAATCAGCCCCAGCATTTT	CASSFFKVSNQPQHF	TRBJ1-5	NA	few	15	TRBV5-6
TGTGCCAGCAGTCTCCGGACGGAATCCTACGAGCAGTACTTC	CASSLRTESYEQYF	TRBJ2-7	NA	few	14	TRBV27
TGTGCCAGCAGGACAGGGGTGTTCGGCAATGAGCAGTTCTTC	CASRTGVFGNEQFF	TRBJ2-1	TRBD1	many	14	TRBV12-3/TRBV12-4
TGTGCCAGCACCATCGGGACAGGGGGTTATGGCACTGAAGCTTTCTTT	CASTIGTGGYGTEAFF	TRBJ1-1	TRBD1	NA	16	TRBV7-9
TGTGCCAGCAAAGCGGTCAGGGAACAGCCCCAGCATTTT	CASKAVREQPQHF	TRBJ1-5	NA	few	13	TRBV6-1
TGTGCCTGGAGCGGTAACTACAATGAGCAGTTCTTC	CAWSGNYNEQFF	TRBJ2-1	NA	NA	12	TRBV30
TGTGCCAGCAGCGATCCTCTAGCTAGCTGGTTCTTC	CASSDPLASWFF	TRBJ2-1	NA	NA	12	TRBV27
TGTGCCAGCAGCTTATCATTTGACACAGATACGCAGTATTTT	CASSLSFDTDTQYF	TRBJ2-3	NA	NA	14	TRBV7-9
TGTGCCAGCAGTTTAAGGACAAACACCTACGAGCAGTACTTC	CASSLRTNTYEQYF	TRBJ2-7	NA	few	14	TRBV28
TGCGCCAGCAGCCCTTATAGCGGGAGTTTGAATGAGCAGTTCTTC	CASSPYSGSLNEQFF	TRBJ2-1	TRBD2	many	15	TRBV5-1
TGCGCCAGCAGCCAAGAGTCCCCTCTGGACGAGCAGTACTTC	CASSQESPLDEQYF	TRBJ2-7	NA	NA	14	TRBV4-1
TGTGCCAGTACCATTGACATACTACCCTACAATGAGCAGTTCTTC	CASTIDILPYNEQFF	TRBJ2-1	NA	NA	15	TRBV19
TGTGCCAGCAGCTTCATGACAGGGGATAGTGAAAAACTGTTTTTT	CASSFMTGDSEKLFF	TRBJ1-4	TRBD1	NA	15	TRBV27
TGCAGTGCTAGAGGAACTAGCACAGATACGCAGTATTTT	CSARGTSTDTQYF	TRBJ2-3	NA	many	13	TRBV20-1
TGTGCCAGCAGTTTAAGGGCAGAATATAGCAATCAGCCCCAGCATTTT	CASSLRAEYSNQPQHF	TRBJ1-5	NA	NA	16	TRBV12-3/TRBV12-4
TGCAGTGCCTTCACACAGGGGTACTCCTACGAGCAGTACTTC	CSAFTQGYSYEQYF	TRBJ2-7	TRBD1	few	14	TRBV20-1
TGTGCCAGCTCACTCCGACAGGAGAACACTGAAGCTTTCTTT	CASSLRQENTEAFF	TRBJ1-1	NA	NA	14	TRBV18
TGCGCCAGCAGCTTGAGCCTAGCGGCCCTCACAGATACGCAGTATTTT	CASSLSLAALTDTQYF	TRBJ2-3	TRBD2	NA	16	TRBV5-1
TGTGCCAGCAGTCCGTGGACAGGGGGCGAACAGCCCCAGCATTTT	CASSPWTGGEQPQHF	TRBJ1-5	TRBD1	NA	15	TRBV27
TGTGCCAGCAGCACCACATTCGATCAGCCCCAGCATTTT	CASSTTFDQPQHF	TRBJ1-5	NA	NA	13	TRBV7-9
TGTGCCAGCACTACGGGACGGACGAACACCGGGGAGCTGTTTTTT	CASTTGRTNTGELFF	TRBJ2-2	NA	many	15	TRBV19
TGCAGTGCTAGGGACCCTCTTAGGGGGGGCACAGATACGCAGTATTTT	CSARDPLRGGTDTQYF	TRBJ2-3	NA	NA	16	TRBV20-1